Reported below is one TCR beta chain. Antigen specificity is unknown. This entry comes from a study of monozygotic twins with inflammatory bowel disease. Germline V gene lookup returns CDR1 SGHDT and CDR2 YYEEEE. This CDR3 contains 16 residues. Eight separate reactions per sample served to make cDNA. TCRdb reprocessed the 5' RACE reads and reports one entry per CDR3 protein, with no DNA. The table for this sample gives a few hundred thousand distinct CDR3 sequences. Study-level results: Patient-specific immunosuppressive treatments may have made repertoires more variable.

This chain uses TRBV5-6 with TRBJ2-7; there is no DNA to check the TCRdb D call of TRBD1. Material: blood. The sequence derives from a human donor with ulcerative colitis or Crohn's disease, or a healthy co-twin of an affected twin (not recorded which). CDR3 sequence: CASSLGRGDAGNEQYF. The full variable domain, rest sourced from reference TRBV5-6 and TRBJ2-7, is DAGVTQSPTHLIKTRGQQVTLRCSPKSGHDTVSWYQQALGQGPQFIFQYYEEEERQRGNFPDRFSGHQFPNYSSELNVNALLLGDSALYLCASSLGRGDAGNEQYFGPGTRLTVT.